The clone carrying this T cell receptor beta chain was seen a single time. No antigen is known for it. Genomic DNA was employed as the template in profiling TCR beta VDJ and CDR3. MiXCR was run by TCRdb on the reads, yielding one entry per CDR3 protein. Among a few hundred thousand distinct CDR3 sequences listed, roughly 61% were seen once. These data belong to a study of CD8+CD57+ T cells in acquired aplastic anemia. Overall study context: An average of roughly 3 ug of DNA was obtained from sorted CD4+ and CD8+ cells.

Patients chosen for sequencing had shown CD8+CD57+ cell expansion by flow cytometry. At blood sampling, none of the patients had yet received therapy. Points from the study as a whole: Simpson's diversity of CD8+ cells was not significantly different in patients compared with controls. About 29 CD8+ CDR3 sequences occurred in both the patients and the controls.

The CDR3 spans 13 residues. V lost 6 bases to trimming and J lost 4 bases; unmatched junction nucleotides: 4. Germline V gene data show CDR1 as MGHDK and CDR2 as SYGVNS. This receptor was obtained from a human donor with aplastic anemia. Sequencing was performed on sorted CD4+, CD8+, or CD8+CD57+ T cells (not recorded which) from PBMCs. The rearrangement joins TRBV25-1 to TRBJ2-3, with 7 nucleotides matching TRBD1. The CDR3 spells CASSKQGSDTQYF. The CDR3 bases are TGTGCCAGCAGCAAACAGGGGTCAGATACGCAGTATTTT.